Shown below are 32 T cell receptor beta chains from a single sample sequenced in a study of CD8 T cells in Susac syndrome. Random hexamers served to reverse transcribe about 0.5 to 1 ug RNA. In TCRdb, the immunoSEQ multiplex PCR reads were re-called with MiXCR into one record per CDR3 protein. This table has some 150,000 distinct CDR3 sequences, over 95% appearing once. Sequences were obtained from CD8+ T cells from PBMCs. The source is a human donor with multiple sclerosis.

This sequence joins TRBV7-9 and TRBJ2-1; a weak D match, TRBD2 (6 bases). Germline V gene lookup returns CDR1 SEHNR and CDR2 FQNEAQ (reference sequence). The V end lost 1 base, the J end lost 11 bases, and 18 bases lay between the germline ends. The CDR3 is 15 residues long. DNA for the CDR3: TGTGCCAGCAGCTTAGTTCTGAATAGCGGAATACAGCAGTTCTTC. Translation gives CASSLVLNSGIQQFF.

The chain couples TRBV5-6 to TRBJ1-6; TRBD1 matches 10 bases. The CDR3 contains 15 residues. The germline gives CDR1 SGHDT, CDR2 YYEEEE. With 6 bases clipped from V and 9 bases from J, the junction kept 9 bases outside the gene matches. CDR3: CASNIPGQGSSPLHF. CDR3 sequence (DNA): TGTGCCAGCAACATACCGGGACAGGGGAGTTCACCCCTCCACTTT.

V is TRBV11-2 and J is TRBJ1-2; perhaps TRBD1 as D (6 bases). V was shortened by 0 bases and J by 6 bases, with 17 bases between the two germline ends. Germline lookup yields CDR1 SGHAT and CDR2 FQNNGV. The CDR3 runs 16 residues. This CDR3 reads CASSLDVAGAPDGYTF. Written as DNA, the CDR3 is TGTGCCAGCAGCTTAGACGTTGCGGGGGCGCCTGATGGCTACACCTTC.

V usage is TRBV29-1 and J usage is TRBJ1-2; D unclear. The germline V and J ends were trimmed by 4 bases and 6 bases, with 21 bases remaining between them. The germline gives CDR1 SQVTM, CDR2 ANQGSEA. The CDR3 totals 15 residues. The CDR3 region has the DNA TGCAGCGTTGTGGTATTATCGGAACCCACCCATGGCTACACCTTC. It encodes CSVVVLSEPTHGYTF.

V is TRBV30 and J is TRBJ1-6, with D hard to call. The V gene's germline CDR1 is GTSNPN and CDR2 SVGIG (reference sequence). With 4 bases removed from V and 3 bases from J, the gap between germline ends came to 13 bases. CDR3 length equals 15 residues. The DNA for the CDR3 is TGTGCCTGGACTACCTCGATCCTCTATAATTCACCCCTCCACTTT. It translates to CAWTTSILYNSPLHF.

The CDR3 protein is CASSPAGGQETQYF. CDR3 sequence (DNA): TGCGCCAGCAGCCCCGCAGGAGGCCAAGAGACCCAGTACTTC. The V and J genes are TRBV4-1 and TRBJ2-5; TRBD2 is a possible D gene (5 bases). This CDR3 contains 14 residues. The germline V gene encodes CDR1 MGHRA and CDR2 YSYEKL. V was shortened by 4 bases and J by 1 base, with 10 bases between the two germline ends.

The chain carries TRBV20-1 and TRBJ2-1; 9 bases fit TRBD1. Unmatched junction bases numbered 15, after V lost 5 bases and J lost 10 bases. Germline CDR1 and CDR2: DFQATT and SNEGSKA (reference sequence). The CDR3 runs 15 residues. The CDR3 loop reads CSARAGTGRSGEQFF. The CDR3 region has the DNA TGCAGTGCTCGAGCCGGGACAGGGCGGTCCGGGGAGCAGTTCTTC.

The V call is TRBV12-5, the J call TRBJ2-7, with D perhaps matching TRBD1 (5 bases). Trimming took off 3 bases at V and 0 bases at J, with 18 bases between the two ends. The CDR3 totals 17 residues. Germline CDR1 is LGHNT and CDR2 is FRNRAP. As DNA, the CDR3 is TGTGCTAGTGGTTTCGGTCAGGGCAGACAGCGCTCCTACGAGCAGTACTTC. As protein: CASGFGQGRQRSYEQYF. Filled out from reference TRBV12-5 and TRBJ2-7, the complete variable domain reads DARVTQTPRHKVTEMGQEVTMRCQPILGHNTVFWYRQTMMQGLELLAYFRNRAPLDDSGMPKDRFSAEMPDATLATLKIQPSEPRDSAVYFCASGFGQGRQRSYEQYFGPGTRLTVT.

This clonotype was found once. V and J are TRBV29-1 and TRBJ2-5; a possible D gene is TRBD2 (6 bases). The germline V gene has CDR1 SQVTM and CDR2 ANQGSEA. The CDR3 runs 16 residues. V was pared by 3 bases and J by 5 bases, with 22 bases between. CDR3 loop: CSVEDSSETSWETQYF. CDR3 coding DNA: TGCAGCGTTGAGGATTCTAGCGAGACCTCGTGGGAGACCCAGTACTTC.

The V gene is TRBV7-2, the J gene TRBJ2-5; D is possibly TRBD1 or TRBD2 (6 bases each). The V and J ends lost 5 bases and 3 bases respectively, with 16 bases between them. The germline V gene has CDR1 SGHTA and CDR2 FQGNSA. This CDR3 contains 15 residues. Here the CDR3 reads CASSPWRGIEETQYF. The CDR3 DNA follows: TGTGCCAGCAGCCCGTGGAGGGGGATCGAAGAGACCCAGTACTTC.

J is TRBJ2-7 and V is TRBV12-3 or TRBV12-4; 9 bases are a match to TRBD1. The CDR3 is 14 residues long. The ends lost 5 bases at V and 2 bases at J; junction bases unmatched: 4. CDR3 DNA sequence: TGTGCCAGCAGTCCGGGACAGGGCCCCTACGAGCAGTACGTC. Amino acid sequence: CASSPGQGPYEQYV.

The V gene is TRBV11-2, the J gene TRBJ1-6; no reliable D call. Trimming stripped 0 bases from V and 10 bases from J, with 7 bases between. Germline V gene sequence: CDR1 SGHAT, CDR2 FQNNGV. CDR3 length equals 13 residues. CDR3 region: CASSLEPASPLHF. Here the CDR3 DNA reads TGTGCCAGCAGCTTAGAGCCAGCATCACCCCTCCACTTT.

The chain recombines TRBV7-9 with TRBJ1-2, with D perhaps TRBD1 (5 bases). Germline V gene data show CDR1 as SEHNR and CDR2 as FQNEAQ (reference sequence). The CDR3 loop spans 14 amino acids. Trimming took 5 bases from V and 4 from J, leaving 14 bases between them. The CDR3 sequence: CASSEYQGFYGYTF. CDR3 coding DNA: TGTGCCAGCAGCGAGTATCAGGGATTCTATGGCTACACCTTC.

The chain is built from TRBV29-1 and TRBJ2-7; 8 bases map to TRBD1. Germline CDR1 and CDR2: SQVTM and ANQGSEA. V lost 6 bases, J lost 2 bases, and 6 bases stayed unmatched. This CDR3 has 13 amino acids. The CDR3 DNA is TGCAGCGTGCCAGGGACAGGTACCTACGAGCAGTACTTC. Its protein product is CSVPGTGTYEQYF.

The rearrangement links TRBV27 to TRBJ2-7; D not certain. Trimming cost V 5 bases and J 5 bases, with 13 bases left between them. In germline, CDR1 is MNHEY, CDR2 SMNVEV (reference sequence). CDR3 size: 13 residues. This CDR3 reads CASSPDAVNEQYF. The CDR3 DNA reads TGTGCCAGCAGTCCAGACGCAGTTAACGAGCAGTACTTC.

V is TRBV9 and J is TRBJ2-7; TRBD2 agrees at 9 bases. The CDR3 consists of 15 residues. The V gene end was trimmed by 6 bases and the J gene end by 2 bases; junction bases not matched to a gene: 9. Germline V lookup: CDR1 SGDLS, CDR2 YYNGEE. CDR3: CASTPGASGAYEQYF. As DNA, the CDR3 is TGTGCCAGCACCCCAGGGGCTAGCGGGGCCTACGAGCAGTACTTC.

This chain joins TRBV19 and TRBJ2-3, with TRBD1 identical over 7 bases. CDR3 length: 17 amino acids. The V segment lost 5 bases and the J segment 0 bases; nucleotides outside the gene matches: 11. Looked up from germline, CDR1 is LNHDA and CDR2 is SQIVND (reference sequence). CDR3 loop: CASSPTTGFASTDTQYF. DNA of the CDR3: TGTGCCAGTAGTCCTACGACAGGGTTTGCTAGCACAGATACGCAGTATTTT.

This clonotype was found once. The chain carries TRBV29-1 and TRBJ1-2, with D unresolved. V lost 4 bases and J lost 9, with 15 bases in between. CDR1 and CDR2 from the germline V gene are SQVTM and ANQGSEA. The CDR3 sequence is 12 residues long. The CDR3 is CSVVLGFGSYTF. CDR3 in DNA: TGCAGCGTTGTCTTGGGTTTCGGAAGCTACACCTTC.

The chain recombines TRBV7-8 with TRBJ2-7, with D possibly being TRBD2 (5 bases). Germline assignment: CDR1 SGHVS and CDR2 FQNEAQ. Trimming stripped 0 bases from V and 2 bases from J, with 11 bases between. This CDR3 comprises 15 residues. The CDR3 nucleotides are TGTGCCAGCAGCTTAGCCCAGTTGGAGGCCTACGAGCAGTACTTC. Translating it yields CASSLAQLEAYEQYF.

The chain carries TRBV27 and TRBJ1-2; TRBD1 agrees at 7 bases. Germline trimming cut 6 bases from V and 7 bases from J; bases unmatched to any gene: 5. This CDR3 spans 12 amino acids. CDR1 MNHEY and CDR2 SMNVEV come from the germline V gene (reference sequence). CDR3 sequence reads: CASRTGNSGYTF. Here the CDR3 DNA reads TGTGCCAGCAGGACAGGGAATAGTGGCTACACCTTC.

The rearrangement joins TRBV3-1 to TRBJ2-7; 8 bases line up with TRBD2. The V gene's germline CDR1 is LGHDT and CDR2 YNNKEL (reference sequence). V shed 5 bases, J shed 0 bases, and the junction held 9 bases outside the gene matches. CDR3 length: 16 amino acids. The CDR3 loop reads CASSKNSGTNSYEQYF. The DNA for the CDR3 is TGTGCCAGCAGCAAGAATAGCGGGACAAACTCCTACGAGCAGTACTTC.

The V gene is TRBV7-2, the J gene TRBJ2-3, with a possible D match to TRBD2 (5 bases). The CDR3 spans 16 residues. V was pared by 3 bases and J by 0 bases, with 13 bases between. CDR1 is SGHTA and CDR2 is FQGNSA in the germline V gene. CDR3 sequence (DNA): TGTGCCAGCAGCTTGGACGGACTGACGAGCACAGATACGCAGTATTTT. Its protein is CASSLDGLTSTDTQYF.

The rearrangement joins TRBV7-9 to TRBJ2-3; 8 bases fit TRBD2. Germline CDR1 SEHNR, CDR2 FQNEAQ (reference sequence). This CDR3 is 17 amino acids long. Trimming at V came to 1 base and at J to 1 base, leaving 7 bases not matched to a gene. CDR3 in DNA: TGTGCCAGCAGCTTAGTAGCGGCGGGGGGCGGCACAGATACGCAGTATTTT. Its translation: CASSLVAAGGGTDTQYF. The variable domain in full, with the rest retrieved from reference TRBV7-9 and TRBJ2-3, is DTGVSQNPRHKITKRGQNVTFRCDPISEHNRLYWYRQTLGQGPEFLTYFQNEAQLEKSRLLSDRFSAERPKGSFSTLEIQRTEQGDSAMYLCASSLVAAGGGTDTQYFGPGTRLTVL.

The chain joins TRBV15 to TRBJ1-6, with D maybe TRBD1 (5 bases). Between the trimmed V and J ends, which lost 0 bases and 10 bases, there was a span of 10 bases. This CDR3 spans 14 amino acids. Per germline, CDR1 LNHNV and CDR2 YYDKDF (reference sequence). The CDR3: CATSREGLQSPLHF. The CDR3 region has the DNA TGTGCCACCAGCAGAGAGGGACTCCAATCACCCCTCCACTTT.

The chain links TRBV3-1 to TRBJ1-5; D not resolved. Germline CDR1 LGHDT, CDR2 YNNKEL (reference sequence). This CDR3 region has 18 residues. V was shortened by 0 bases and J by 7 bases, with 22 bases between the two germline ends. The CDR3 protein is CASSQDFPFPGYQQPQHF. For the CDR3, the DNA is TGTGCCAGCAGCCAAGATTTCCCCTTCCCGGGTTATCAGCAGCCCCAGCATTTT.

V and J are TRBV20-1 and TRBJ1-1; TRBD1 matches at 8 bases. V shed 0 bases, J shed 4 bases, and the junction held 4 bases outside the gene matches. Germline-derived CDR1 and CDR2 are DFQATT and SNEGSKA (reference sequence). The CDR3 has 14 residues. CDR3 DNA: TGCAGTGCTAGAGATCGAGACAGGGGCACTGAAGCTTTCTTT. Its translation: CSARDRDRGTEAFF.

This clonotype came up a few times. This rearrangement joins TRBV29-1 to TRBJ2-3; D is possibly TRBD2 (5 bases). CDR3 length: 12 residues. Trimming took 7 bases from V and 7 from J, leaving 15 bases between them. In germline, CDR1 is SQVTM, CDR2 ANQGSEA. The CDR3 sequence is CSGLRDPHTQYF. The DNA of the CDR3 is TGCAGCGGCCTCCGGGATCCCCATACGCAGTATTTT.

The V and J genes are TRBV29-1 and TRBJ1-2, with 9 nucleotides matching TRBD1. J was trimmed by 0 bases and V by 1 base; bases with no gene match: 9. CDR1 SQVTM and CDR2 ANQGSEA come from the germline V gene. The CDR3 spans 17 residues. CDR3 loop: CSVEVGTGHAANYGYTF. The CDR3 DNA follows: TGCAGCGTTGAAGTGGGGACAGGGCACGCTGCTAACTATGGCTACACCTTC.

The V and J genes are TRBV2 and TRBJ2-5; D may be TRBD2 (5 bases). The CDR3 runs 15 residues. CDR1 SNHLY and CDR2 FYNNEI come from the germline V gene. The germline V and J ends were trimmed by 7 bases and 2 bases, with 17 bases remaining between them. The CDR3: CASTQWAGGQETQYF. Written as DNA, the CDR3 is TGTGCCAGCACCCAGTGGGCCGGAGGTCAAGAGACCCAGTACTTC.

The CDR3, as DNA: TGCAGTGTGCGGGCAGGGGCTGCCAAAAACATTCAGTACTTC. Its translation is CSVRAGAAKNIQYF. The genes are TRBV20-1 and TRBJ2-4, with TRBD1 as a possible D gene (6 bases). CDR3 length equals 14 residues. V was clipped by 7 bases and J by 1 base, with 14 bases between them. The germline V gene has CDR1 DFQATT and CDR2 SNEGSKA (reference sequence).

J is TRBJ1-1 and V is TRBV29-1; D call uncertain. Trimming removed 5 bases from V and 5 bases from J, with 9 bases in between. The CDR3 covers 11 residues. Germline CDR1 SQVTM, CDR2 ANQGSEA. CDR3 sequence: CSVRSRTEAFF. The CDR3 coding sequence is TGCAGCGTTAGGTCGAGGACTGAAGCTTTCTTT.

V is TRBV7-2 and J is TRBJ2-1; 8 nucleotides agree with TRBD2. V trimming: 1 base; J trimming: 4 bases; junction bases outside the gene matches: 6. The CDR3 consists of 16 residues. Germline V lookup: CDR1 SGHTA, CDR2 FQGNSA. CDR3 nucleotides: TGTGCCAGCAGCTTAGGAAGAGCGGGGGTATACAATGAGCAGTTCTTC. Translating gives CASSLGRAGVYNEQFF.